Listed below are T cell receptor beta chains from one sample, sequenced in a study of T-cell reconstitution after alpha-beta-depleted transplantation in children. MiXCR, run by TCRdb on the PCR reads, gives a single entry per CDR3 protein. The sample records just under 350,000 distinct CDR3 sequences, under 20% being singletons. The source was PBMCs, mostly from graft donor cells, collected 360 days after TCRalphabeta/CD19-depleted stem cell transplant. The source is a male patient aged 2-15 years who had a stem cell transplant for acute lymphoblastic leukemia, so the T cells may come from the graft donor. Each CDR3 is given with its conserved first and last residue. D genes are given only for firm matches. A row's size may be missing; if present it is once, few, many or a size class.

TRBJ2-1,TRBV20-1,TRBD2,few,CSARTSAAYNEQFF,TGCAGTGCTAGGACTAGCGCGGCTTACAATGAGCAGTTCTTC
TRBJ2-4,TRBV7-9,.,.,CASSLVGLVDENIQYF,TGTGCCAGCAGCTTAGTGGGTCTTGTGGACGAAAACATTCAGTACTTC
TRBJ2-7,TRBV5-1,.,many,CASSSGQQKNYEQYF,TGCGCCAGCAGCTCCGGACAGCAAAAGAACTACGAGCAGTACTTC
TRBJ2-7,TRBV28,.,.,CASSREYF,TGTGCCAGCAGTCGTGAGTACTTC
TRBJ1-6,TRBV18,TRBD1,.,CASSFQGADSPLHF,TGTGCCAGCTCATTTCAGGGGGCGGATTCACCCCTCCACTTT
TRBJ2-7,TRBV4-3,.,few,CASSQDRSFSYEQYF,TGCGCCAGCAGCCAGGACAGATCGTTCTCCTACGAGCAGTACTTC
TRBJ2-1,TRBV9,TRBD2,few,CASSVFSGRENEQFF,TGTGCCAGCAGCGTGTTTAGCGGGAGGGAAAATGAGCAGTTCTTC
TRBJ2-1,TRBV12-3/TRBV12-4,.,many,CASSLQGYNEQFF,TGTGCCAGCAGTTTACAGGGCTACAATGAGCAGTTCTTC
TRBJ1-3,TRBV12-3/TRBV12-4,.,few,CASSFGGASGNTIYF,TGTGCCAGCAGTTTTGGGGGGGCGAGTGGAAACACCATATATTTT
TRBJ1-4,TRBV30,.,.,CAWSEGTGREKLFF,TGTGCCTGGAGTGAAGGAACGGGGCGAGAAAAACTGTTTTTT
TRBJ2-5,TRBV4-2,TRBD2,.,CASSQISGSVKTQYF,TGTGCCAGCAGCCAGATTAGCGGGAGTGTAAAGACCCAGTACTTC
TRBJ2-1,TRBV12-3/TRBV12-4,TRBD2,many,CASRKTSGDDEQFF,TGTGCCAGCAGGAAGACTAGCGGGGACGATGAGCAGTTCTTC
TRBJ2-3,TRBV29-1,.,.,CSVEDGRSHTDTQYF,TGCAGCGTTGAAGACGGCAGGAGCCACACAGATACGCAGTATTTT
TRBJ2-7,TRBV12-3/TRBV12-4,TRBD2,many,CASSFTPLGLAGARLRTHEQYF,TGTGCCAGCAGTTTCACCCCCCTTGGACTAGCGGGAGCCCGGTTAAGGACGCATGAGCAGTACTTC
TRBJ2-2,TRBV10-3,.,.,CAISKGGQNTGELFF,TGTGCCATCAGTAAGGGCGGCCAGAACACCGGGGAGCTGTTTTTT
TRBJ2-1,TRBV9,TRBD2,.,CASSAPPGLEASNEQFF,TGTGCCAGCAGCGCACCACCGGGACTAGAAGCCAGCAATGAGCAGTTCTTC
TRBJ2-3,TRBV3-1,.,.,CASSWGADTQYF,TGTGCCAGCAGCTGGGGAGCAGATACGCAGTATTTT
TRBJ2-1,TRBV7-2,TRBD2,.,CASSLRPSGILSYNEQFF,TGTGCCAGCAGCTTAAGGCCTAGCGGGATCCTCTCCTACAATGAGCAGTTCTTC
TRBJ2-1,TRBV20-1,TRBD1,.,CSASWDRGYNEQFF,TGCAGTGCTAGTTGGGACAGGGGCTACAATGAGCAGTTCTTC
TRBJ2-3,TRBV4-1,.,few,CASSQGDSRYTDTQYF,TGCGCCAGCAGCCAGGGGGATAGCCGGTACACAGATACGCAGTATTTT
TRBJ2-3,TRBV5-1,.,few,CASSLGGWTDTQYF,TGCGCCAGCAGCTTGGGCGGATGGACGGATACGCAGTATTTT
TRBJ2-3,TRBV27,.,.,CASSDVGGGRDTQYF,TGTGCCAGCAGCGATGTGGGGGGGGGCAGAGATACGCAGTATTTT
TRBJ2-1,TRBV30,.,.,CAWSVSGFAYNEQFF,TGTGCCTGGAGTGTATCGGGTTTCGCCTACAATGAGCAGTTCTTC